This T cell receptor (beta chain) was sequenced in a study of CD8 T cells in Susac syndrome. Random hexamers served to reverse transcribe roughly 0.45 to 1 ug RNA. An immunoSEQ multiplex PCR amplified TCR beta CDR3 over 54 Vbeta and 13 Jbeta. One entry per CDR3 protein results from TCRdb running MiXCR on the immunoSEQ multiplex PCR reads. The repertoire holds about 140,000 distinct CDR3 sequences, with roughly 94% as singletons. The CDR3 consists of 13 residues. Trimming took 0 bases from V and 4 from J, leaving 5 bases between them. CDR1 and CDR2 (germline): SGHRS, YFSETQ. Sequencing of TCR beta was performed on blood CD8+ T cells and on blood CD4+ T cells. Age- and sex-matched healthy donors served as the control group. Purification of the CD8+ and CD4+ T cells relied on negative isolation, and TEMRA cells underwent FACS enrichment.

The V and J genes are TRBV5-1 and TRBJ2-1; D not resolved. This clonotype was sampled from a human donor in good health. The sequenced sample consisted of CD4+ T cells from PBMCs. CDR3 nucleotides: TGCGCCAGCAGCTTGGAGCCGTACAATGAGCAGTTCTTC. Translation: CASSLEPYNEQFF.